The sample holds a few counts of the clone carrying this T cell receptor beta chain. The sample is drawn from a study of T cell responses to AZD1222 COVID-19 vaccine. The V and J ends lost 6 bases and 0 bases respectively, with 9 bases between them. Germline CDR1 reads KGHSH; CDR2 reads LQKENI. The CDR3 is 14 residues long. Profiling relied on immunoSEQ multiplex PCR, and the TCRdb table lists in-frame clones only, not all of them. Among roughly 160,000 clones listed, approximately 88% were seen once. The chain joins TRBV18 to TRBJ1-3; D gene ambiguous. The TCR comes from an adult who received the AZD1222 COVID-19 vaccine. Material: peripheral blood, obtained 28 days after the second AZD1222 dose. CDR3 protein: CASSPGISGNTIYF. CDR3 DNA sequence: TGTGCCAGCTCCCCGGGCATCTCTGGAAACACCATATATTTT.